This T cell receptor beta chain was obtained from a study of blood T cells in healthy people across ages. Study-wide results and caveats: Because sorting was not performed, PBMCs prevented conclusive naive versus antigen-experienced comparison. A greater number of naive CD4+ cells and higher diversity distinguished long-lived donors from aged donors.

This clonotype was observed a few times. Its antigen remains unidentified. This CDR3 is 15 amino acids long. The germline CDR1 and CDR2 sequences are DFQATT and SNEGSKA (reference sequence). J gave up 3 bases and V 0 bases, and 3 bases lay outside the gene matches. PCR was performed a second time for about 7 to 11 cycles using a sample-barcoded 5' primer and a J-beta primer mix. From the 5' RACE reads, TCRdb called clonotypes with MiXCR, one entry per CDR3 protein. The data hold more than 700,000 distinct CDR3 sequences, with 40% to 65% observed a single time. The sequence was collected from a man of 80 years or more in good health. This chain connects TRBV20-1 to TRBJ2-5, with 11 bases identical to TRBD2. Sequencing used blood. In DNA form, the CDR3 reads TGCAGTGCTAGAGATAGCGGGAGGGCCAAAGAGACCCAGTACTTC. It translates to CSARDSGRAKETQYF.